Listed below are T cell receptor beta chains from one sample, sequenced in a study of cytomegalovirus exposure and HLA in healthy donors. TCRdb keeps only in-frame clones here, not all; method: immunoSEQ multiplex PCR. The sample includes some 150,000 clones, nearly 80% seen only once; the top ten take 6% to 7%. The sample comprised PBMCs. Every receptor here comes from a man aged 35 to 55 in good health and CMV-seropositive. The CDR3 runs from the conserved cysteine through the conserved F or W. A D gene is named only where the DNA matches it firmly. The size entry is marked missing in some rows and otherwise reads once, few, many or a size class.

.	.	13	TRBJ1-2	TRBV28	CASRRQDGYGYTF	TGTGCCAGCAGAAGACAGGATGGCTATGGCTACACCTTC
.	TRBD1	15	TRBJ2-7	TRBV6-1	CASSETGGFGYEQYF	TGTGCCAGCAGTGAAACAGGGGGTTTCGGCTACGAGCAGTACTTC
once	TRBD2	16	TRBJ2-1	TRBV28	CASWVAGGNSYNEQFF	TGTGCCAGCTGGGTAGCGGGAGGTAACTCCTACAATGAGCAGTTCTTC
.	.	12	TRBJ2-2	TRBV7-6	CASRFGTGELFF	TGTGCCAGCAGGTTCGGGACCGGGGAGCTGTTTTTT
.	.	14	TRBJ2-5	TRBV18	CASSPRLTQETQYF	TGTGCCAGCTCACCACGACTAACGCAAGAGACCCAGTACTTC
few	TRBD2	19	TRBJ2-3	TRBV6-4	CASSATPSPSGSESDTQYF	TGTGCCAGCAGTGCCACTCCTAGTCCTAGCGGGAGTGAGTCAGATACGCAGTATTTT
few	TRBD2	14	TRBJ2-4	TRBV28	CASTLGGGKNIQYF	TGTGCCAGCACTCTAGGCGGGGGCAAAAACATTCAGTACTTC
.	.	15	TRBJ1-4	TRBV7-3	CASSLGAGTNEKLFF	TGTGCCAGCAGCTTAGGTGCAGGGACTAATGAAAAACTGTTTTTT
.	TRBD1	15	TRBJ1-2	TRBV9	CASSVGTGREYGYTF	TGTGCCAGCAGCGTAGGGACAGGGAGGGAGTATGGCTACACCTTC
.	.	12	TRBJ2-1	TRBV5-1	CASSLFSNEQFF	TGCGCCAGCAGCTTGTTTAGCAATGAGCAGTTCTTC